This entry lists 13 T cell receptor beta chains sequenced from one sample in a study of STAT5B mutations in CD4+ large granular lymphocyte leukemia. Clones were read by immunoSEQ multiplex PCR, and TCRdb kept only the in-frame ones, dropping some. This repertoire shows some 45,000 clones, 70% to 90% found once; its top ten account for about 2.5%. The sequencing sample was made of CD4+ T cells from blood buffy coats. The origin of the receptors is a human donor in good health.

V and J are TRBV7-2 and TRBJ1-2; D call uncertain. V was pared by 5 bases and J by 4 bases, with 14 bases between. CDR1 and CDR2 (germline): SGHTA, FQGNSA. This CDR3 is built from 14 residues. CDR3 coding DNA: TGTGCCAGCAGCAGAAGCGGCGAAGGCTATGGCTACACCTTC. It yields the protein CASSRSGEGYGYTF. Full variable domain (remainder filled in from reference TRBV7-2 and TRBJ1-2): GAGVSQSPSNKVTEKGKDVELRCDPISGHTALYWYRQSLGQGLEFLIYFQGNSAPDKSGLPSDRFSAERTGGSVSTLTIQRTQQEDSAVYLCASSRSGEGYGYTFGSGTRLTVV.

The chain carries TRBV6-9 and TRBJ1-1; D not certain. The V end was cut by 3 bases, the J end by 4 bases, with 12 bases between. The germline CDR1 and CDR2 sequences are MNHGY and SVAAGI. CDR3 length equals 14 residues. The CDR3 loop reads CASSYKMEGTEAFF. The CDR3 region has the DNA TGTGCCAGCAGTTACAAAATGGAGGGCACTGAAGCTTTCTTT.

J is TRBJ1-1 and V is TRBV14, with unresolved D. Trimming removed 1 base at V and 2 bases at J, with 8 bases between. Germline CDR1 and CDR2: SGHDN and FVKESK. This CDR3 has 14 residues. Here the CDR3 reads CASSQAPANTEAFF. CDR3 nucleotides: TGTGCCAGCAGCCAAGCCCCAGCCAACACTGAAGCTTTCTTT. Supplemented by reference TRBV14 and TRBJ1-1, the full variable domain reads EAGVTQFPSHSVIEKGQTVTLRCDPISGHDNLYWYRRVMGKEIKFLLHFVKESKQDESGMPNNRFLAERTGGTYSTLKVQPAELEDSGVYFCASSQAPANTEAFFGQGTRLTVV.

This chain joins TRBV11-2 and TRBJ1-1; a weak D match, TRBD1 (6 bases). Germline CDR1 reads SGHAT; CDR2 reads FQNNGV. Trimming left V 3 bases short and J 4 bases short, with 12 bases between. CDR3 length equals 14 residues. The CDR3 loop reads CASSLGGTLTEAFF. In DNA form, the CDR3 reads TGTGCCAGCAGCTTGGGGGGGACACTCACTGAAGCTTTCTTT.

This clone was found a few times. V and J are TRBV30 and TRBJ1-3; TRBD1 matches at 8 bases. With V trimmed by 2 bases and J by 7 bases, 1 base remained unmatched. Germline-derived CDR1 and CDR2 are GTSNPN and SVGIG (reference sequence). The length of the CDR3 is 12 residues. This chain's CDR3 is CAWSPGGNTIYF. CDR3 DNA sequence: TGTGCCTGGAGTCCAGGGGGCAACACCATATATTTT.

This clone is a singleton in its sample. V is TRBV5-4 and J is TRBJ2-3; TRBD2 is a possible D gene (5 bases). Trimming removed 4 bases from V and 4 bases from J, with 16 bases in between. The CDR3 consists of 15 residues. Germline CDR1 reads SGHNT; CDR2 reads YYREEE (reference sequence). The CDR3 region has the DNA TGTGCCAGCAGCGCCGGACTGATCAAGGCAGATACGCAGTATTTT. It codes for CASSAGLIKADTQYF.

The chain recombines TRBV25-1 with TRBJ2-1; 10 bases fit TRBD2. CDR3 length equals 14 residues. The trim removed 6 bases at V and 9 bases at J, leaving 8 bases unmatched. Per germline, CDR1 MGHDK and CDR2 SYGVNS. The CDR3: CASSPSGRTVEQFF. The CDR3 DNA is TGTGCCAGCAGCCCTAGCGGGAGAACGGTTGAGCAGTTCTTC.

This chain links TRBV4-2 with TRBJ2-1; D remains unclear. Germline values: CDR1 LGHNA, CDR2 YNFKEQ. This CDR3 comprises 13 residues. Trimming cost V 0 bases and J 4 bases, with 4 bases left between them. The CDR3 region is CASSQDSYNEQFF. In DNA form, the CDR3 reads TGTGCCAGCAGCCAAGACAGTTACAATGAGCAGTTCTTC.

V is TRBV5-1 and J is TRBJ2-2, with TRBD2 as a possible D gene (6 bases). CDR3 length equals 17 residues. From germline, CDR1 is SGHRS and CDR2 YFSETQ. The V gene lost 0 bases and the J gene lost 5 bases, with 17 bases spanning the gap. Here the CDR3 reads CASSLVVGTGGTGELFF. DNA of the CDR3: TGCGCCAGCAGCTTGGTAGTCGGGACTGGGGGGACCGGGGAGCTGTTTTTT. Filled out from reference TRBV5-1 and TRBJ2-2, the complete variable domain reads KAGVTQTPRYLIKTRGQQVTLSCSPISGHRSVSWYQQTPGQGLQFLFEYFSETQRNKGNFPGRFSGRQFSNSRSEMNVSTLELGDSALYLCASSLVVGTGGTGELFFGEGSRLTVL.

This chain uses TRBV6-1 with TRBJ1-2; 7 bases map to TRBD1. The germline gives CDR1 MNHNS, CDR2 SASEGT. The CDR3 runs to 15 residues. With V trimmed by 7 bases and J by 6 bases, 14 bases remained unmatched. In DNA, the CDR3 is TGTGCCAGCATCGAGGGGGCAGTTGGTAAGGATGGCTACACCTTC. This translates into CASIEGAVGKDGYTF.

The chain is built from TRBV7-2 and TRBJ2-5; D not certain. V lost 5 bases, J lost 5 bases, and 9 bases lay in between. CDR3 length: 12 amino acids. Germline lookup yields CDR1 SGHTA and CDR2 FQGNSA. The DNA of the CDR3 is TGTGCCAGCAGCGCGATTGGGGAGACCCAGTACTTC. Its protein is CASSAIGETQYF.

This chain links TRBV6-5 with TRBJ1-2, with D unclear. V lost 2 bases and J 8 bases, leaving 12 bases between the germline ends. The CDR3 is 13 residues long. Germline CDR1 MNHEY, CDR2 SVGAGI. CDR3 amino acids: CASSYTPGGGYTF. The CDR3 nucleotides are TGTGCCAGCAGTTACACCCCGGGAGGGGGCTACACCTTC.

The chain employs TRBV14 and TRBJ2-5; 8 positions agree with TRBD1. This CDR3 comprises 14 residues. Germline V gene lookup returns CDR1 SGHDN and CDR2 FVKESK. V was pared by 3 bases and J by 4 bases, with 4 bases of the junction left unmatched. CDR3 in amino acids: CASSHITGGETQYF. CDR3 nucleotide sequence: TGTGCCAGCAGCCATATTACAGGGGGAGAGACCCAGTACTTC.